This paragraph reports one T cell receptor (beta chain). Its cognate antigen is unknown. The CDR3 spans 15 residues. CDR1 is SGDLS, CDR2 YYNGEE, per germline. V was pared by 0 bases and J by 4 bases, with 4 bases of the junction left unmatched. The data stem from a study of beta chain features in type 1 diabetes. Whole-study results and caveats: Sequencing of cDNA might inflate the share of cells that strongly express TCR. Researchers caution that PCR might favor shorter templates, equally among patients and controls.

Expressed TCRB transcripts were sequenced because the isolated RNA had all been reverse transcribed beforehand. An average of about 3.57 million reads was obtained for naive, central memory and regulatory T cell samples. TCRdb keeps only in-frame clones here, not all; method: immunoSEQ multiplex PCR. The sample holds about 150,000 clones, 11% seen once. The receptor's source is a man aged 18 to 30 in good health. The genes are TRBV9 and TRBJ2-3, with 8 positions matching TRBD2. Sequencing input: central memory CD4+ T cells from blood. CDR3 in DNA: TGTGCCAGCAGCGTAGCGGGGGGGCGGTCAGATACGCAGTATTTT. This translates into CASSVAGGRSDTQYF.